These 20 T cell receptor beta chains originate from one sample sequenced in a study of blood T cells in healthy people across ages. The use of a sample-barcoded 5' primer and a J-beta primer mix characterized a second PCR of about 6 to 11 cycles. TCRdb fed the 5' RACE reads into MiXCR, producing one record per CDR3 protein. This repertoire shows more than 1.4 million distinct CDR3 sequences, about 43% found once; its top ten account for 7.9%. Input material: blood. These receptors all come from a woman younger than 30 in good health.

This clonotype was counted between two and nine times. The chain combines TRBV2 with TRBJ1-2, with 8 bases matching TRBD1. CDR3 length equals 15 residues. Germline V gives CDR1 SNHLY, CDR2 FYNNEI. CDR3 protein: CANIQGAQNDYGYTF. The CDR3 nucleotides read TGTGCTAATATCCAGGGGGCGCAGAATGACTATGGCTACACCTTC.

V and J are TRBV25-1 and TRBJ2-1; the D is unclear. Deletions cut 2 bases from V and 13 bases from J, with 15 bases between. The CDR3 is made up of 13 amino acids. Germline V lookup: CDR1 MGHDK, CDR2 SYGVNS. The CDR3 DNA reads as TGTGCCAGCAGTGAACCCGCGGTTCTTCTTCAGTTCTTC. It is translated as CASSEPAVLLQFF.

The CDR3 nucleotides are TGCAGTGCTAAGGAGGGGGGGGGCGCGGACTATGGCTACACCTTC. Translating it yields CSAKEGGGADYGYTF. The V gene is TRBV20-1, the J gene TRBJ1-2; D might be TRBD1 (6 bases). From germline, CDR1 is DFQATT and CDR2 SNEGSKA (reference sequence). The V and J ends lost 4 bases and 3 bases respectively, with 18 bases between them. The CDR3 totals 15 residues.

This rearrangement joins TRBV29-1 to TRBJ1-5; a possible D gene is TRBD1 (6 bases). CDR1 and CDR2 from the germline V gene are SQVTM and ANQGSEA. V was cut by 6 bases and J by 0 bases, with 15 bases left in between. The CDR3 is 15 amino acids. CDR3 bases: TGCAGCGTCGTGCTCACAGGGAATAGCAATCAGCCCCAGCATTTT. It yields the protein CSVVLTGNSNQPQHF.

As for this clonotype: A much larger clone differs from this one at a single base, so this may be a read error. This chain uses TRBV7-2 with TRBJ1-2, with D tentatively TRBD1 (6 bases). Germline V gene lookup returns CDR1 SGHTA and CDR2 FQGNSA. With 5 bases removed from V and 3 bases from J, the gap between germline ends came to 16 bases. The CDR3 extends over 15 amino acids. The DNA of the CDR3 is TGTGCCAGCAGCCCACAGGGTGGTGGTGACTATGGCTACACCTTC. Its protein product is CASSPQGGGDYGYTF.

A note on this clonotype: The junction and the germline gene differ at one end; a read error may be behind it. V usage is TRBV5-1 and J usage is TRBJ2-2; a weak D match, TRBD1 (6 bases). Looked up from germline, CDR1 is SGHRS and CDR2 is YFSETQ. The CDR3 runs 14 residues. Here the CDR3 DNA reads TGCGCCAGCAGCTCGACAGGTTACACCAGGGAGCTGTTTTTT. Residues: CASSSTGYTRELFF.

CDR3 amino acids: CSAPTSGKDTQYF. The CDR3 region has the DNA TGCAGTGCCCCGACTAGCGGGAAGGATACGCAGTATTTT. The chain couples TRBV20-1 to TRBJ2-3; 11 positions agree with TRBD2. The V segment lost 6 bases and the J segment 6 bases; nucleotides outside the gene matches: 5. Germline CDR1 and CDR2: DFQATT and SNEGSKA (reference sequence). The CDR3 is 13 residues long.

The chain is built from TRBV10-3 and TRBJ2-5; 9 bases align to TRBD1. The CDR3 covers 13 residues. V shed 6 bases, J shed 3 bases, and the junction held 2 bases outside the gene matches. Germline loops: CDR1 ENHRY, CDR2 SYGVKD. The DNA for the CDR3 is TGTGCCATCAGCCGGGACAGGGAAGAGACCCAGTACTTC. Amino acids: CAISRDREETQYF.

The chain uses TRBV27 and TRBJ2-3, with D possibly called TRBD1 or TRBD2 (6 bases each). The CDR3 is made up of 15 amino acids. V shed 0 bases and J shed 3 bases, with 10 bases lying between them. CDR1 and CDR2 from the germline V gene are MNHEY and SMNVEV (reference sequence). CDR3 coding DNA: TGTGCCAGCAGTTTATCAGGGGGGAAAACAGATACGCAGTATTTT. Translated, it gives CASSLSGGKTDTQYF.

This chain uses TRBV5-1 with TRBJ1-2; TRBD1 is a possible D gene (5 bases). Germline loops: CDR1 SGHRS, CDR2 YFSETQ. This CDR3 comprises 17 residues. The V end lost 1 base, the J end lost 3 bases, and 19 bases lay between the germline ends. CDR3 DNA: TGCGCCAGCAGCTTGTCAGGTGGAGGGGCGCGGGACTATGGCTACACCTTC. Protein product: CASSLSGGGARDYGYTF.

CDR3 sequence (DNA): TGTGCCAGCAGCTTAGCGAAGGGGGCGCAAGGCTACACCTTC. Encoded protein: CASSLAKGAQGYTF. The chain carries TRBV7-2 and TRBJ1-2; TRBD1 aligns across 7 bases. CDR1 and CDR2 (germline): SGHTA, FQGNSA. CDR3 length: 14 residues. Trimming took 0 bases from V and 8 from J; bases not matched to a gene: 6.

This chain connects TRBV20-1 to TRBJ2-1, with 15 nucleotides matching TRBD2. The ends lost 6 bases at V and 9 bases at J; junction bases unmatched: 12. The CDR3 totals 16 residues. Germline CDR1 DFQATT, CDR2 SNEGSKA (reference sequence). This chain's CDR3 is CSADPGTSGGSCEQFF. As DNA, the CDR3 is TGCAGTGCCGATCCTGGGACTAGCGGGGGGTCTTGTGAGCAGTTCTTC.

The CDR3 bases are TGTGCCAGCACCCCCGGGATGGACAACACTGAAGCTTTCTTT. Translation: CASTPGMDNTEAFF. The J gene is TRBJ1-1, the V gene TRBV5-4; D gene ambiguous. The CDR3 length is 14 residues. CDR1 SGHNT and CDR2 YYREEE come from the germline V gene (reference sequence). The V gene lost 6 bases and the J gene lost 2 bases, with 14 bases spanning the gap.

As concerns this clonotype: One end of the junction varies from germline; a read error may be responsible. This chain joins TRBV4-1 and TRBJ2-5; 8 nucleotides agree with TRBD2. The germline CDR1 and CDR2 sequences are MGHRA and YSYEKL. The CDR3 has 17 amino acids. CDR3 bases: TGCGCCAGAAGCCAGGGGTCAACTAGCGGTCCTCGGGAGACCCAGTACTTC. It encodes CARSQGSTSGPRETQYF.

This clonotype was counted between two and nine times. The V call is TRBV4-1, the J call TRBJ2-1; no reliable D call. The CDR3 loop spans 16 amino acids. Per the germline V gene, CDR1 is MGHRA and CDR2 is YSYEKL. The V gene lost 4 bases and the J gene lost 0 bases, with 13 bases spanning the gap. This CDR3 reads CASSPTPDLSYNEQFF. Here the CDR3 DNA reads TGCGCCAGCAGCCCCACCCCCGACCTCTCCTACAATGAGCAGTTCTTC.

V usage is TRBV10-2 and J usage is TRBJ2-5; TRBD2 matches 9 bases. The tail of the sequence fits TRBJ2-7 better, so the J call may be wrong. The V gene's germline CDR1 is WSHSY and CDR2 SAAADI. The CDR3 length is 15 residues. CDR3 nucleotide sequence: TGCGCCAGCAGTGGCCTGACTAGCGGATTATACGAGCAGTACTTC. It specifies CASSGLTSGLYEQYF.

The chain employs TRBV3-1 and TRBJ1-5; D uncertain. From germline, CDR1 is LGHDT and CDR2 YNNKEL (reference sequence). The CDR3 has 15 residues. Trimming left V 5 bases short and J 2 bases short, with 13 bases between. CDR3: CASSAWGDGNQPQHF. The CDR3 coding sequence is TGTGCCAGCAGCGCTTGGGGAGACGGCAATCAGCCCCAGCATTTT. Looking up the rest from reference TRBV3-1 and TRBJ1-5 gives the full variable domain: DTAVSQTPKYLVTQMGNDKSIKCEQNLGHDTMYWYKQDSKKFLKIMFSYNNKELIINETVPNRFSPKSPDKAHLNLHINSLELGDSAVYFCASSAWGDGNQPQHFGDGTRLSIL.

The chain recombines TRBV24-1 with TRBJ2-3; tentative D call: TRBD1 (6 bases). The germline CDR1 and CDR2 sequences are KGHDR and SFDVKD. The CDR3 contains 13 residues. V lost 0 bases and J lost 10, with 10 bases in between. The chain's CDR3 is CATSDLLQGPQYF. The CDR3 DNA is TGTGCCACCAGTGATTTGCTCCAGGGGCCGCAGTATTTT.

The sample holds a few counts of this clonotype. With a much larger clone just one base away, this may be a read error. This chain uses TRBV28 with TRBJ1-2; D is unclear. This CDR3 has 10 residues. CDR1 and CDR2 (germline): MDHEN, SYDVKM. Between the trimmed V and J ends, which lost 8 bases and 4 bases, there was a span of 5 bases. The CDR3 DNA reads as TGTGCCAGCGGCTCCTATGGCTACACCTTC. Its translation: CASGSYGYTF.

The V and J genes are TRBV6-6 and TRBJ2-1, with 10 bases matching TRBD2. Germline loops: CDR1 MNHNY, CDR2 SVGAGI (reference sequence). Unmatched junction bases numbered 14, after V lost 6 bases and J lost 6 bases. This CDR3 is 17 amino acids long. The CDR3 coding sequence is TGTGCCAGCAGCGGTCTAGCGGGGGTGGGTCGGGGCAATGAGCAGTTCTTC. Translation gives CASSGLAGVGRGNEQFF.